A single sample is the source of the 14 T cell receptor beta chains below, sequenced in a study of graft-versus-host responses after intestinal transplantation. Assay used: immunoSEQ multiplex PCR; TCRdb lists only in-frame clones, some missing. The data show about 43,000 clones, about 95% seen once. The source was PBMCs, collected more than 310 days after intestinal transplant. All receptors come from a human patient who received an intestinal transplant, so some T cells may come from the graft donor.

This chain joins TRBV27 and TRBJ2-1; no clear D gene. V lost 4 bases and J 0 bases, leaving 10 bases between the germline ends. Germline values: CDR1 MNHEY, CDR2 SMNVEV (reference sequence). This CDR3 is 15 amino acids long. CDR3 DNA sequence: TGTGCCAGCAGTTCCACCGCGACCTCCTACAATGAGCAGTTCTTC. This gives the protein CASSSTATSYNEQFF.

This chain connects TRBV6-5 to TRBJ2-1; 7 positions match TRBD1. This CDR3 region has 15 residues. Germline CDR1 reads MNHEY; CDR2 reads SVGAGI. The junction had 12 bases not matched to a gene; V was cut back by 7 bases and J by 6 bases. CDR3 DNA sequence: TGTGCCAGCAAACTCGACAGGGCCGTAGGCAATGAGCAGTTCTTC. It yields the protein CASKLDRAVGNEQFF.

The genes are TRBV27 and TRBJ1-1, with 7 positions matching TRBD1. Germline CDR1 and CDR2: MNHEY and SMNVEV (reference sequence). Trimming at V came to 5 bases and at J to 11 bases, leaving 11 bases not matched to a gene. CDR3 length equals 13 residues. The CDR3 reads CASSVTGLGLAFF. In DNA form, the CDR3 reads TGTGCCAGCAGTGTGACAGGGTTAGGACTGGCTTTCTTT.

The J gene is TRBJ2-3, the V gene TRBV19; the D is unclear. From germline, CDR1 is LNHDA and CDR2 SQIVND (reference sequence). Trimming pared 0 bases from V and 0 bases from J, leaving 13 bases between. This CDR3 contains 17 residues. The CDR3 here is CASSIDGFPSSTDTQYF. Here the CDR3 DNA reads TGTGCCAGTAGTATAGATGGTTTTCCTAGTAGCACAGATACGCAGTATTTT.

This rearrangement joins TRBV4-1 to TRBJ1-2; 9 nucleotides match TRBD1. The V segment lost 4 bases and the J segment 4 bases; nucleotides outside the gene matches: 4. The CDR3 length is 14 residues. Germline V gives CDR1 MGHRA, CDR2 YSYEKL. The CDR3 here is CASSPGQGPYGYTF. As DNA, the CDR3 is TGCGCCAGCAGCCCGGGACAGGGACCCTATGGCTACACCTTC.

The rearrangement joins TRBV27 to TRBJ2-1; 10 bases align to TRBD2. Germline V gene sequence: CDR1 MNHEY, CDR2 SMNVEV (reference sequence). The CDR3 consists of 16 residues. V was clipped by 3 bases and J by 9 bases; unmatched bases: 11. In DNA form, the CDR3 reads TGTGCCAGCAGTTTTGGATGGGGAACTAGCGGGACTGAGCAGTTCTTC. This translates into CASSFGWGTSGTEQFF.

The CDR3 is CASSLSSSRIGQDTQYF. The CDR3 DNA sequence: TGTGCCAGCAGTTTATCGTCGAGCAGGATCGGCCAAGATACGCAGTATTTT. The V call is TRBV27, the J call TRBJ2-3, with D unresolved. V lost 0 bases and J 5 bases, leaving 18 bases between the germline ends. The CDR3 is made up of 17 amino acids. Germline CDR1 is MNHEY and CDR2 is SMNVEV (reference sequence).

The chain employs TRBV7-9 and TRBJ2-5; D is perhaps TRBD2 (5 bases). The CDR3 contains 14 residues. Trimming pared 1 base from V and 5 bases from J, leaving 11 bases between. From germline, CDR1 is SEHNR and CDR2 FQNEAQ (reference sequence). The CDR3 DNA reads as TGTGCCAGCAGCTTAGGTTCAGGCGGGGAGACCCAGTACTTC. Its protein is CASSLGSGGETQYF.

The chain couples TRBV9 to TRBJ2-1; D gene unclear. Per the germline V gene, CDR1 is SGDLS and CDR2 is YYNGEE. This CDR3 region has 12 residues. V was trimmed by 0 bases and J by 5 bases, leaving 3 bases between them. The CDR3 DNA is TGTGCCAGCAGCGTAGGGGACAATGAGCAGTTCTTC. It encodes CASSVGDNEQFF.

For the CDR3, the DNA is TGTGCCAGCAGTTACAGGCAGGTAAATGAAGCTTTCTTT. It yields the protein CASSYRQVNEAFF. The chain uses TRBV6-5 and TRBJ1-1; D not resolved. The CDR3 covers 13 residues. Germline lookup yields CDR1 MNHEY and CDR2 SVGAGI. V dropped 2 bases and J dropped 7 bases, with 11 bases sitting between them.

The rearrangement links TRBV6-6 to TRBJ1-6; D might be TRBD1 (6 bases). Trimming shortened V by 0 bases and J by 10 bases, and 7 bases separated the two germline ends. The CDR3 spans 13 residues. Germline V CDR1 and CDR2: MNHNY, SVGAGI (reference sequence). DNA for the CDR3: TGTGCCAGCAGTTACTCTACAGGGTCACCCCTCCACTTT. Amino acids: CASSYSTGSPLHF.

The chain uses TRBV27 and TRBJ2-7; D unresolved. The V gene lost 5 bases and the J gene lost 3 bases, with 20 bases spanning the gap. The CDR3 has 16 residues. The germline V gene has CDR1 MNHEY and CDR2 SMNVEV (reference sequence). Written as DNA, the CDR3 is TGTGCCAGCAGTCAGCAACCGGGTCTTCCCATCTACGAGCAGTACTTC. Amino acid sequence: CASSQQPGLPIYEQYF.

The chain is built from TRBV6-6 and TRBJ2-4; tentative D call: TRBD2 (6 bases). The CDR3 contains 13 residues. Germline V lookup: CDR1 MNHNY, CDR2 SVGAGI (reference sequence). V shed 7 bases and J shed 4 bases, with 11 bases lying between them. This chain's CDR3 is CASKHSGKNIQYF. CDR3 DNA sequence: TGTGCCAGCAAGCATAGCGGTAAAAACATTCAGTACTTC.

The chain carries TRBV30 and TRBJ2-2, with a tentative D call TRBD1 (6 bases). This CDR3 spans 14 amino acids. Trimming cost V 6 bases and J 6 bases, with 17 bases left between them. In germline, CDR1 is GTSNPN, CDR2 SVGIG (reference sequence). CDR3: CACTPGVRAGELFF. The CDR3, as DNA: TGTGCCTGTACGCCAGGGGTTAGGGCCGGGGAGCTGTTTTTT.